The 5 T cell receptor beta chains given below trace back to one sample, sequenced in a study of T cells after yellow fever vaccination. TCRdb itself ran the 5' RACE reads through MiXCR, one entry per CDR3 protein. The profile shows some 300,000 distinct CDR3 sequences, approximately 3.9% of them singletons. Specimen: PBMCs, collected on the day of the yellow fever booster vaccination. The receptor set was obtained from a man between 18 and 35 years old who received the YFV17D yellow fever vaccine.

This clonotype was observed many times. The CDR3 region is CAISVQDNEQFF. The DNA of the CDR3 is TGTGCCATCAGTGTACAGGACAATGAGCAGTTCTTC. This rearrangement joins TRBV10-3 to TRBJ2-1, with TRBD1 as a possible D gene (5 bases). Germline V gene sequence: CDR1 ENHRY, CDR2 SYGVKD. The CDR3 contains 12 residues. Between the trimmed V and J ends, which lost 4 bases and 5 bases, there was a span of 6 bases.

This clonotype was observed many times. The chain links TRBV20-1 to TRBJ1-4, with 8 bases that match TRBD1. From germline, CDR1 is DFQATT and CDR2 SNEGSKA (reference sequence). This CDR3 is built from 14 residues. V lost 6 bases and J lost 6; bases outside the gene matches: 9. The CDR3 sequence: CSATTGAPYEKLFF. CDR3 nucleotides: TGCAGTGCAACGACAGGGGCCCCCTATGAAAAACTGTTTTTT.

This clonotype has ten or more counts. The V gene is TRBV7-2, the J gene TRBJ2-5; D is unclear. The CDR3 spans 13 residues. Trimming took 0 bases from V and 4 from J, leaving 6 bases between them. CDR1 and CDR2 (germline): SGHTA, FQGNSA. The CDR3 reads CASSLAKRETQYF. In DNA form, the CDR3 reads TGTGCCAGCAGCTTAGCCAAACGAGAGACCCAGTACTTC.

V usage is TRBV19 and J usage is TRBJ1-1, with a possible D match to TRBD1 (6 bases). The CDR3 totals 13 residues. Germline V gives CDR1 LNHDA, CDR2 SQIVND (reference sequence). The V end lost 7 bases, the J end lost 7 bases, and 16 bases lay between the germline ends. This chain's CDR3 is CASNLGRGYEAFF. The CDR3 bases are TGTGCCAGTAACTTGGGCAGGGGTTATGAAGCTTTCTTT.

The rearrangement joins TRBV15 to TRBJ1-2; D may be TRBD1 (5 bases). The CDR3 has 14 amino acids. The V and J ends lost 5 bases and 6 bases respectively, with 16 bases between them. Germline lookup yields CDR1 LNHNV and CDR2 YYDKDF (reference sequence). The CDR3 here is CATSRPDTVHGYTF. Here the CDR3 DNA reads TGTGCCACCAGCCGCCCGGACACGGTTCATGGCTACACCTTC.